Described below is a single TCR beta chain sequence and its context. Germline is not matched at one junction end, which may reflect a read error. Germline V gene data show CDR1 as LGHNA and CDR2 as YSLEER. The CDR3 extends over 15 amino acids. The entry originates in a study of cytomegalovirus exposure and HLA in healthy donors. The PCR used 60 Vbeta and 13 Jbeta primers. Some clones are missing from TCRdb's copy, which holds only in-frame ones; the method was immunoSEQ multiplex PCR. This table holds under 200,000 clones, around 77% found once. This TCR was sampled from a man aged 55 to 70 in good health and CMV-seronegative. Sequenced sample: PBMCs. The rearrangement joins TRBV4-3 to TRBJ1-2; 7 bases agree with TRBD1. CDR3 coding DNA: TGCGCCAGCAGCCAAGAAAGGGGACAGAACTATGGCTACCCCTTC. Protein product: CASSQERGQNYGYPF.